The rows below give T cell receptor beta chains drawn from one sample of a study of blood T cell repertoires in COVID-19. Method: immunoSEQ multiplex PCR; TCRdb's copy keeps in-frame clones and lacks some. The table shows about 230,000 clones, with 70% to 90% occurring only once. The material sequenced was peripheral blood. The receptors were sampled from a man aged 40-49 years with acute or convalescent COVID-19. The CDR3 runs from the conserved cysteine through the conserved F or W. The D gene is left open where the match is weak. The size entry is marked missing in some rows and otherwise reads once, few, many or a size class.

CDR3 DNA	CDR3 protein	D gene	V gene	J gene	clone size
TGTGCCAGCAGCTACCCGGGCCTTGGGGAGGCGGTTGGGAACACTGAAGCTTTCTTT	CASSYPGLGEAVGNTEAFF	-	TRBV7-6	TRBJ1-1	-
TGTGCCAGCAGCGCCCCCCAGGGGGCTGATTTAAATTCACCCCTCCACTTT	CASSAPQGADLNSPLHF	TRBD1	TRBV6-4	TRBJ1-6	-
TGTGCCATCAGTGAAGGACAGGGGGCGAATCAGCCCCAGCATTTT	CAISEGQGANQPQHF	TRBD1	TRBV10-3	TRBJ1-5	-
TGTGCCAGCAGCGTAGGAGGAGGGCGGGAGACCCAGTACTTC	CASSVGGGRETQYF	-	TRBV9	TRBJ2-5	-
TGTGCCAGCAGTTTAGACAGGGGGCGCGGACAGCCCCAGCATTTT	CASSLDRGRGQPQHF	TRBD1	TRBV2	TRBJ1-5	-
TGTGCCAGCAGTACCCCGGGGAGGGGGAAAGAGACCCAGTACTTC	CASSTPGRGKETQYF	-	TRBV28	TRBJ2-5	once
TGTGCCAGCAGCGTAGGGGCACCGGAGGGAAATCAGCCCCAGCATTTT	CASSVGAPEGNQPQHF	-	TRBV9	TRBJ1-5	-
TGTGCCAGCAGCGTGGACAGGGGGCTAGTAGGCTACACCTTC	CASSVDRGLVGYTF	TRBD1	TRBV7-2	TRBJ1-2	many
TGTGCCAGCAGCTTGGGGACAGGGTCCGGAAACACCATATATTTT	CASSLGTGSGNTIYF	TRBD1	TRBV11-3	TRBJ1-3	-
TGTGCCAGCTCACCCCTGCCGACAGGGTGGTCTGGCTACACCTTC	CASSPLPTGWSGYTF	TRBD1	TRBV18	TRBJ1-2	-
TGCGCCAGCAGCGGCGGACAGGGGACTGAAAAACTGTTTTTT	CASSGGQGTEKLFF	TRBD1	TRBV5-1	TRBJ1-4	-
TGTGCCAGTAGTACCGAGGGACAGGGATACGGCTACACCTTC	CASSTEGQGYGYTF	TRBD1	TRBV19	TRBJ1-2	-
TGTGCCAGCAGCATTGGACGAAGGGTTACAGGTGGGGCCAACGTCCTGACTTTC	CASSIGRRVTGGANVLTF	-	TRBV9	TRBJ2-6	-
TGTGCCAGCATCGGGACAGGGTCCTACGAGCAGTACTTC	CASIGTGSYEQYF	TRBD1	TRBV6-6	TRBJ2-7	-
TGTGCCAGTAGTATAGGAGGGGAAGCTTTCTTT	CASSIGGEAFF	-	TRBV19	TRBJ1-1	-